Listed here are 9 T cell receptor beta chains from one sample, sequenced in a study of regulatory T cells in long-lasting Graves disease (dated by TCRdb to the early 2020s). According to the study, the label for this sample's time point signals: persistent/refractory GD, antithyroid drugs over 5 years with positive TRAb. For both TCR sequencing and RNA sequencing, RNA was extracted from PBMCs using TRIzol. The library was built by means of multiplex PCR. These reads were obtained on an Illumina HiSeq 4000. To build TCR beta libraries, CDR3 regions were amplified by Arm-PCR using iRepertoire HTBI primers. TCRdb passed the public sequencing reads through fastp at Q25 and MiXCR, retaining productive beta sequences. Every entry covers one CDR3 protein and lists the most common genes and DNA from its rows. For this sample there are roughly 470,000 distinct CDR3 sequences; less than 25% appear just once. 6.5% to 8% of the sample lies in the top ten.

Source: peripheral blood mononuclear cells (PBMCs), taken when the disease was refractory, from a patient treated with antithyroid drugs. These receptor sequences come from a female donor with Graves disease.

The rearrangement uses TRBV7-2 and TRBJ2-2, with D unresolved. The CDR3 totals 12 residues. Germline V CDR1 and CDR2: SGHTA, FQGNSA. Deletions cut 10 bases from V and 3 bases from J, with 9 bases between. CDR3 protein: CATSSYTGELFF. CDR3 bases: TGTGCCACTTCGTCCTACACCGGGGAGCTGTTTTTT.

This clonotype appeared many times. The chain links TRBV2 to TRBJ2-7; D possibly uses TRBD1 or TRBD2 (5 bases each). Looked up from germline, CDR1 is SNHLY and CDR2 is FYNNEI. CDR3 length: 15 amino acids. V was pared by 6 bases and J by 6 bases, with 21 bases between. The CDR3 sequence: CASSDPGPSLGEQYF. DNA for the CDR3: TGTGCCAGCAGCGACCCGGGACCGAGTCTCGGCGAGCAGTACTTC.

This clonotype was detected once. The chain combines TRBV5-6 with TRBJ1-1; D remains ambiguous. CDR1 SGHDT and CDR2 YYEEEE come from the germline V gene. Trimming took off 4 bases at V and 2 bases at J, with 12 bases between the two ends. The CDR3 loop spans 14 amino acids. CDR3 amino acids: CASSRVGRNTEAFF. For the CDR3, the DNA is TGTGCCAGCAGCCGGGTCGGTCGAAACACTGAAGCTTTCTTT.

This clonotype was counted many times. The CDR3 protein is CASEKDSGWTNTGELFF. The CDR3 DNA sequence: TGTGCCAGCGAAAAAGACTCAGGGTGGACGAACACCGGGGAGCTGTTTTTT. The chain recombines TRBV28 with TRBJ2-2, with TRBD1 as a possible D gene (5 bases). The CDR3 runs 17 residues. Per the germline V gene, CDR1 is MDHEN and CDR2 is SYDVKM. Trimming stripped 8 bases from V and 0 bases from J, with 19 bases between.

The genes are TRBV12-3 or TRBV12-4 and TRBJ2-4; 9 bases are a match to TRBD1. The J segment lost 2 bases and the V segment lost 4 bases, leaving 6 bases of the junction unmatched. This CDR3 spans 16 amino acids. CDR3 coding DNA: TGTGCCAGCAGTTACTCGGGACAGGGAACCAAAAACATTCAGTACTTC. Protein product: CASSYSGQGTKNIQYF.

The chain uses TRBV6-1 and TRBJ1-5, with D possibly TRBD1 on 5 matching bases. Per germline, CDR1 MNHNS and CDR2 SASEGT. V dropped 8 bases and J dropped 2 bases, with 19 bases sitting between them. There are 16 residues in the CDR3. In DNA, the CDR3 is TGTGCCAGCTGTGGGGGAGACCCTGAGGGCAATCAGCCCCAGCATTTT. Translating gives CASCGGDPEGNQPQHF.

V is TRBV14 and J is TRBJ2-4; D is unresolved. V was trimmed by 7 bases and J by 7 bases, leaving 2 bases between them. CDR1 SGHDN and CDR2 FVKESK come from the germline V gene. The CDR3 runs to 9 residues. The CDR3 region has the DNA TGTGCCAGCAAGAACATTCAGTACTTC. Translation gives CASKNIQYF.

The gene calls are TRBV2 and TRBJ2-6, with unresolved D. Germline values: CDR1 SNHLY, CDR2 FYNNEI. Trimming took 7 bases from V and 0 from J, leaving 7 bases between them. The CDR3 contains 14 residues. CDR3 in DNA: TGTGCCAGCACATACCGCTCTGGGGCCAACGTCCTGACTTTC. This sequence encodes CASTYRSGANVLTF.

This clonotype was detected many times. The chain has TRBV20-1 and TRBJ1-5, with a possible D match to TRBD1 (6 bases). Germline CDR1 and CDR2: DFQATT and SNEGSKA (reference sequence). The V end was cut by 1 base, the J end by 7 bases, with 23 bases between. The CDR3 sequence is 17 residues long. The CDR3 DNA reads TGCAGTGCTAGAGGCCGGACAGCCCTGGCGAGAGGCCAGCCCCAGCATTTT. It encodes CSARGRTALARGQPQHF.